This T cell receptor (beta chain) was retrieved from a study of blood T cells in healthy people across ages. Whenever a sample was processed, at least 7 million PBMCs were isolated. PCR was performed a second time for roughly 7 to 12 cycles using a sample-barcoded 5' primer and a J-beta primer mix. MiXCR, applied by TCRdb to the 5' RACE reads, yields one record per CDR3 protein. The sample holds 800,000 or so distinct CDR3 sequences, 62% seen once. The sequenced material came from blood. The receptor's source is a man aged 30 to 39 in good health.

CDR3 coding DNA: TGTGCCAGCAGCCCGATCGGGACAGGGGGCGCCGGCTATGGCTACACCTTC. It encodes CASSPIGTGGAGYGYTF. V is TRBV7-2 and J is TRBJ1-2, with TRBD1 identical over 12 bases. Germline V lookup: CDR1 SGHTA, CDR2 FQGNSA. This CDR3 spans 17 amino acids. The trim removed 5 bases at V and 4 bases at J, leaving 11 bases unmatched.